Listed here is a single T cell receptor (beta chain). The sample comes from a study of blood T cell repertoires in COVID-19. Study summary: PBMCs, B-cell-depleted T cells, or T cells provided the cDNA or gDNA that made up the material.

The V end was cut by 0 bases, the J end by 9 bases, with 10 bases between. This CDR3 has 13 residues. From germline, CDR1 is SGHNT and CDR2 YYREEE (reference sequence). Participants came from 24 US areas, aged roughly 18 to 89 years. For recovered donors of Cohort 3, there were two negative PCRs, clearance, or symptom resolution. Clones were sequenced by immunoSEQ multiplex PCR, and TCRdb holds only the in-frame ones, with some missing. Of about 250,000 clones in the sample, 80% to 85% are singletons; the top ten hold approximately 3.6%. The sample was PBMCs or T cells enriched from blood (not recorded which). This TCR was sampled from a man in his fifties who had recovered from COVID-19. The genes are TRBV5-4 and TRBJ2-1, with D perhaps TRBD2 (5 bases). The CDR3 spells CASSLGGYAEQFF. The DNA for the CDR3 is TGTGCCAGCAGCTTGGGAGGGTACGCTGAGCAGTTCTTC.